These 11 T cell receptor beta chains were all obtained from the same sample, sequenced in a study of blood T cell repertoires in COVID-19. Clones were read by immunoSEQ multiplex PCR, and TCRdb kept only the in-frame ones, dropping some. The data show fewer than 250,000 clones, roughly 90% seen once. Sequences were obtained from peripheral blood. These receptors were taken from a man aged 55 to 70 who had recovered from COVID-19.

This clone was counted once. The rearrangement links TRBV5-1 to TRBJ1-1, with TRBD1 as a possible D gene (6 bases). Germline values: CDR1 SGHRS, CDR2 YFSETQ. This CDR3 spans 16 amino acids. V lost 10 bases and J 1 base, leaving 23 bases between the germline ends. In DNA form, the CDR3 reads TGCGCCCGCCGCGGGGGCGGGGGGGCGGCGAACACTGAAGCTTTCTTT. Residues: CARRGGGGAANTEAFF.

The V call is TRBV9, the J call TRBJ2-7, with D possibly TRBD2 on 6 matching bases. The CDR3 loop spans 15 amino acids. V lost 4 bases and J lost 3, with 17 bases in between. Per the germline V gene, CDR1 is SGDLS and CDR2 is YYNGEE. This CDR3 reads CASSRLDGGLYEQYF. In DNA, the CDR3 is TGTGCCAGCAGCCGCCTGGACGGGGGACTCTACGAGCAGTACTTC.

This chain connects TRBV2 to TRBJ1-2, with 11 bases that match TRBD1. Germline CDR1 is SNHLY and CDR2 is FYNNEI. Germline trimming cut 6 bases from V and 8 bases from J; bases unmatched to any gene: 14. This CDR3 is built from 16 residues. CDR3 nucleotide sequence: TGTGCCAGCAGGACCCCTCCGGGACAGGGGGAACGGGGCTACACCTTC. This gives the protein CASRTPPGQGERGYTF.

The V call is TRBV6-5, the J call TRBJ1-2; 8 bases fit TRBD1. Unmatched junction bases numbered 13, after V lost 7 bases and J lost 6 bases. There are 15 residues in the CDR3. The germline V gene has CDR1 MNHEY and CDR2 SVGAGI. For the CDR3, the DNA is TGTGCCAGCACCCGCGGACAGGGTGAGTCGGATGGCTACACCTTC. Translated, it gives CASTRGQGESDGYTF.

J is TRBJ2-5 and V is TRBV11-1, with 7 positions matching TRBD2. In germline, CDR1 is SGHAT, CDR2 FQDESV (reference sequence). This CDR3 region has 16 residues. The V and J ends lost 0 bases and 7 bases, in that order; junction bases with no gene match: 11. CDR3 protein: CASSLAPSGSSGTQYF. The CDR3 region has the DNA TGTGCCAGCAGCTTAGCCCCTAGCGGCTCCAGCGGGACCCAGTACTTC. The full variable domain, rest sourced from reference TRBV11-1 and TRBJ2-5, is EAEVAQSPRYKITEKSQAVAFWCDPISGHATLYWYRQILGQGPELLVQFQDESVVDDSQLPKDRFSAERLKGVDSTLKIQPAELGDSAMYLCASSLAPSGSSGTQYFGPGTRLLVL.

The chain joins TRBV7-2 to TRBJ1-2; maybe TRBD1 (6 bases). V was clipped by 5 bases and J by 1 base, with 11 bases between them. This CDR3 has 14 amino acids. The germline CDR1 and CDR2 sequences are SGHTA and FQGNSA. The CDR3 reads CASSEGGGNYGYTF. The DNA for the CDR3 is TGTGCCAGCAGCGAAGGGGGGGGTAACTATGGCTACACCTTC.

The gene calls are TRBV7-9 and TRBJ1-5, with 12 bases lining up with TRBD1. V was clipped by 5 bases and J by 2 bases; unmatched bases: 4. CDR1 is SEHNR and CDR2 is FQNEAQ in the germline V gene (reference sequence). CDR3 length: 16 amino acids. CDR3 region: CASSPWDRGRNQPQHF. DNA of the CDR3: TGTGCCAGCAGCCCATGGGACAGGGGGCGCAATCAGCCCCAGCATTTT.

The chain has TRBV5-8 and TRBJ1-1, with D possibly TRBD1 on 5 matching bases. Trimming took off 2 bases at V and 5 bases at J, with 13 bases between the two ends. CDR3 length: 14 residues. Germline V gives CDR1 SGHTS, CDR2 YDEGEE. The chain's CDR3 is CASSLRTIRTEAFF. The CDR3 nucleotides are TGTGCCAGCAGCTTAAGGACAATTCGGACTGAAGCTTTCTTT. Looking up the rest from reference TRBV5-8 and TRBJ1-1 gives the full variable domain: EAGVTQSPTHLIKTRGQQATLRCSPISGHTSVYWYQQALGLGLQFLLWYDEGEERNRGNFPPRFSGRQFPNYSSELNVNALELEDSALYLCASSLRTIRTEAFFGQGTRLTVV.

This chain connects TRBV7-6 to TRBJ1-6; no clear D gene. Germline V gene data show CDR1 as SGHVS and CDR2 as FNYEAQ. V gave up 1 base and J gave up 4 bases, with 8 bases separating them. The CDR3 contains 15 residues. The CDR3 sequence is CASSLETPYNSPLHF. The DNA of the CDR3 is TGTGCCAGCAGCTTAGAGACACCGTATAATTCACCCCTCCACTTT.

The chain carries TRBV5-4 and TRBJ2-5; TRBD2 is a possible D gene (6 bases). The CDR3 runs to 14 residues. With 1 base removed from V and 5 bases from J, the gap between germline ends came to 12 bases. The germline CDR1 and CDR2 sequences are SGHNT and YYREEE (reference sequence). The CDR3 loop is CASSLSGGGETQYF. Written as DNA, the CDR3 is TGTGCCAGCAGCTTGTCCGGAGGAGGGGAGACCCAGTACTTC.

This chain joins TRBV5-5 and TRBJ2-1, with 15 bases aligning to TRBD2. V was pared by 0 bases and J by 8 bases, with 6 bases of the junction left unmatched. This CDR3 comprises 17 residues. CDR1 and CDR2 (germline): SGHKS, YYEKEE (reference sequence). In nucleotides, the CDR3 is TGTGCCAGCAGCTTGGCGGGGACTAGCGGGAGGTTTGATGAGCAGTTCTTC. Translating it yields CASSLAGTSGRFDEQFF.